This entry lists 12 T cell receptor beta chains sequenced from one sample in a study of blood T cell repertoires in COVID-19. Sequencing used immunoSEQ multiplex PCR; TCRdb keeps in-frame clones, though not all of them. The sample records approximately 200,000 clones, 75% to 90% being singletons. The sequenced material came from peripheral blood. These receptors all come from a man between 65 and 80 years old with active or convalescent COVID-19.

V and J are TRBV24-1 and TRBJ2-3, with D possibly matching TRBD1 (5 bases). The CDR3 spans 14 residues. The V and J ends lost 7 bases and 3 bases respectively, with 13 bases between them. Germline V lookup: CDR1 KGHDR, CDR2 SFDVKD. The CDR3 spells CATSRELQTDTQYF. The CDR3 DNA sequence: TGTGCCACCAGCAGGGAACTTCAAACAGATACGCAGTATTTT.

The V call is TRBV27, the J call TRBJ2-2; 11 nucleotides align to TRBD2. Per germline, CDR1 MNHEY and CDR2 SMNVEV (reference sequence). V was clipped by 3 bases and J by 1 base; unmatched bases: 4. CDR3 size: 17 residues. As DNA, the CDR3 is TGTGCCAGCAGTTTCGGACTAGCGGGTAGGAACACCGGGGAGCTGTTTTTT. Protein product: CASSFGLAGRNTGELFF.

The chain links TRBV5-1 to TRBJ2-5; no reliable D call. Germline loops: CDR1 SGHRS, CDR2 YFSETQ. The CDR3 is 14 amino acids. V was pared by 0 bases and J by 4 bases, with 10 bases between. As DNA, the CDR3 is TGCGCCAGCAGCTTGGCGGCGGATTTAGAGACCCAGTACTTC. This encodes CASSLAADLETQYF.

This clone has just one count. The chain uses TRBV19 and TRBJ1-1; D gene ambiguous. The CDR3 spans 13 residues. V lost 5 bases and J lost 1, with 8 bases in between. The V gene's germline CDR1 is LNHDA and CDR2 SQIVND (reference sequence). The chain's CDR3 is CASSEGPNTEAFF. DNA for the CDR3: TGTGCCAGTAGTGAGGGCCCGAACACTGAAGCTTTCTTT.

This clone was observed a single time. This chain uses TRBV7-8 with TRBJ1-3; 11 bases are a match to TRBD1. Germline assignment: CDR1 SGHVS and CDR2 FQNEAQ. CDR3 length: 17 residues. The junction had 2 bases not matched to a gene; V was cut back by 1 base and J by 0 bases. The CDR3 here is CASSLEGTGGSGNTIYF. Written as DNA, the CDR3 is TGTGCCAGCAGCTTAGAAGGGACAGGGGGCTCTGGAAACACCATATATTTT.

This clone has only one observation. The chain combines TRBV7-8 with TRBJ1-5; maybe TRBD1 (6 bases). The CDR3 has 15 residues. V shed 5 bases and J shed 2 bases, with 13 bases lying between them. The germline V gene has CDR1 SGHVS and CDR2 FQNEAQ. DNA for the CDR3: TGTGCCAGCAGCAGCCAGGGGCAGGGCAATCAGCCCCAGCATTTT. This gives the protein CASSSQGQGNQPQHF.

The rearrangement links TRBV3-1 (or the pseudogene TRBV3-2) to TRBJ2-1; 8 nucleotides match TRBD2. Germline CDR1 LGHDT, CDR2 YNNKEL (reference sequence). The V gene end was trimmed by 4 bases and the J gene end by 5 bases; junction bases not matched to a gene: 7. The CDR3 is 15 amino acids. The CDR3 loop reads CASSPGTRGDNEQFF. The CDR3 DNA follows: TGTGCCAGCAGCCCCGGGACTAGAGGGGACAATGAGCAGTTCTTC.

This chain links TRBV28 with TRBJ1-2; D perhaps matches TRBD1 (6 bases). The germline CDR1 and CDR2 sequences are MDHEN and SYDVKM. The CDR3 is made up of 15 amino acids. With 6 bases removed from V and 0 bases from J, the gap between germline ends came to 14 bases. In DNA form, the CDR3 reads TGTGCCAGCAGATCACAACAGGGATCTAACTATGGCTACACCTTC. Translating gives CASRSQQGSNYGYTF.

This clone was detected once. The DNA of the CDR3 is TGCGCCAGCAGCCAAGATCGGGGGGCACAAGGGGAGACCCAGTACTTC. This translates into CASSQDRGAQGETQYF. This chain links TRBV4-3 with TRBJ2-5; D possibly corresponds to TRBD2 (7 bases). The CDR3 covers 16 residues. The germline V gene encodes CDR1 LGHNA and CDR2 YSLEER. V was pared by 0 bases and J by 5 bases, with 16 bases between.

This clone was recorded a few times. The chain employs TRBV7-5 and TRBJ2-2; the D segment call TRBD2 is taken from the table without a DNA check. TRBV7-5 is a documented pseudogene. The CDR3 loop spans 17 amino acids. CDR3 loop: CARSRRTSGRSTGELFF. The CDR3 DNA is TGTGCCAGAAGCCGCCGGACTAGCGGGAGGAGCACCGGGGAGCTGTTTTTT.

This clone was seen more than once but under ten times. The genes are TRBV7-2 and TRBJ1-6; D remains unclear. V was trimmed by 1 base and J by 8 bases, leaving 15 bases between them. The CDR3 is 16 residues long. Germline assignment: CDR1 SGHTA and CDR2 FQGNSA. CDR3 DNA sequence: TGTGCCAGCAGCTTAGTAAGGCGCCGGGATGATTCACCCCTCCACTTT. This sequence encodes CASSLVRRRDDSPLHF.

As regards this clone: The same CDR3 is also encoded by other DNA sequences in this sample. The V gene is TRBV3-1 (or the pseudogene TRBV3-2), the J gene TRBJ1-4, with D uncertain. This CDR3 has 12 residues. V was shortened by 1 base and J by 7 bases, with 4 bases between the two germline ends. Germline-derived CDR1 and CDR2 are LGHDT and YNNKEL (reference sequence). Written as DNA, the CDR3 is TGTGCCAGCAGCCAAGCCGGTGAAAAACTGTTTTTT. It is translated as CASSQAGEKLFF.